Below are 16 T cell receptor beta chains sequenced from a single sample in a study of blood T cell repertoires in COVID-19. The method was immunoSEQ multiplex PCR; TCRdb's version includes in-frame clones alone and lacks a portion of them. The sample contains roughly 410,000 clones, about 87% of which appear only once. Sequenced material: peripheral blood. The source is a woman aged 55-69 years with COVID-19, enrolled during active disease.

This clone was recorded a few times. This chain uses TRBV4-2 with TRBJ2-5, with D possibly being TRBD2 (7 bases). The CDR3 is 15 residues long. CDR1 is LGHNA, CDR2 YNFKEQ, per germline. V dropped 1 base and J dropped 5 bases, with 14 bases sitting between them. DNA for the CDR3: TGTGCCAGCAGCCAAGGAACGGGGGGCGTGGAGACCCAGTACTTC. Its protein is CASSQGTGGVETQYF.

J is TRBJ1-3 and V is TRBV18; TRBD1 matches 8 bases. The CDR3 consists of 14 residues. V lost 3 bases and J lost 2; bases outside the gene matches: 0. CDR1 is KGHSH and CDR2 is LQKENI in the germline V gene. The DNA for the CDR3 is TGTGCCAGCTCACCGGACAGGGCTGGAAACACCATATATTTT. Translation: CASSPDRAGNTIYF. The entire variable domain, with the rest obtained from reference TRBV18 and TRBJ1-3, is as follows: NAGVMQNPRHLVRRRGQEARLRCSPMKGHSHVYWYRQLPEEGLKFMVYLQKENIIDESGMPKERFSAEFPKEGPSILRIQQVVRGDSAAYFCASSPDRAGNTIYFGEGSWLTVV.

The CDR3 nucleotides read TGTGCCAGCAGCGACCCCTCGGGACAGGCCACAGATACGCAGTATTTT. It yields the protein CASSDPSGQATDTQYF. The gene calls are TRBV6-6 and TRBJ2-3, with 8 bases lining up with TRBD1. The CDR3 is 16 residues long. CDR1 MNHNY and CDR2 SVGAGI come from the germline V gene (reference sequence). V trimming: 6 bases; J trimming: 2 bases; junction bases outside the gene matches: 10.

The rearrangement links TRBV7-2 to TRBJ2-5; no clear D gene. The CDR3 totals 13 residues. Per the germline V gene, CDR1 is SGHTA and CDR2 is FQGNSA. V was trimmed by 6 bases and J by 3 bases, leaving 11 bases between them. CDR3 sequence reads: CASSPGVEETQYF. CDR3 DNA: TGTGCCAGCAGTCCCGGTGTGGAAGAGACCCAGTACTTC.

This clone was detected only a few times. The J gene is TRBJ2-2, the V gene TRBV18; 12 bases are shared with TRBD2. CDR3 length: 17 residues. V shed 1 base, J shed 4 bases, and the junction held 4 bases outside the gene matches. CDR1 and CDR2 (germline): KGHSH, LQKENI. DNA of the CDR3: TGTGCCAGCTCACCACAAGCGACTAGCGGGGGCACCGGGGAGCTGTTTTTT. It specifies CASSPQATSGGTGELFF.

The chain couples TRBV7-9 to TRBJ1-6, with 8 bases matching TRBD1. The V segment lost 2 bases and the J segment 8 bases; nucleotides outside the gene matches: 14. Germline CDR1 is SEHNR and CDR2 is FQNEAQ (reference sequence). The CDR3 sequence is 18 residues long. CDR3 DNA sequence: TGTGCCAGCAGCTTACTTCGTTTAAATGACAGGGGTGATTCACCCCTCCACTTT. It translates to CASSLLRLNDRGDSPLHF.

The CDR3 nucleotides read TGCGCCAGCAGCTTGGCCACTAACACTGAAGCTTTCTTT. Amino acids: CASSLATNTEAFF. The V gene is TRBV5-1, the J gene TRBJ1-1; D is unresolved. The CDR3 consists of 13 residues. In germline, CDR1 is SGHRS, CDR2 YFSETQ. Trimming stripped 0 bases from V and 2 bases from J, with 5 bases between.

The rearrangement links TRBV29-1 to TRBJ2-3; TRBD2 might be the D (7 bases). V gave up 5 bases and J gave up 4 bases, with 16 bases separating them. The CDR3 loop spans 14 amino acids. Germline-derived CDR1 and CDR2 are SQVTM and ANQGSEA. Written as DNA, the CDR3 is TGCAGCGTTCGGCGGGGGAAGGGGGCAGATACGCAGTATTTT. It yields the protein CSVRRGKGADTQYF.

V usage is TRBV28 and J usage is TRBJ1-2; tentative D call: TRBD1 (5 bases). In germline, CDR1 is MDHEN, CDR2 SYDVKM. V lost 6 bases, J lost 5 bases, and 7 bases lay in between. CDR3 length equals 11 residues. The CDR3 region has the DNA TGTGCCAGCAGGACAGATTATGGCTACACCTTC. Amino acids: CASRTDYGYTF.

The V gene is TRBV4-1, the J gene TRBJ1-1; possibly TRBD1 for D (6 bases). Trimming removed 0 bases at V and 5 bases at J, with 13 bases between. There are 15 residues in the CDR3. The germline gives CDR1 MGHRA, CDR2 YSYEKL. CDR3 sequence: CASSQDEFTGTEAFF. As DNA, the CDR3 is TGCGCCAGCAGCCAAGACGAATTTACAGGGACTGAAGCTTTCTTT.

This clone was detected only a few times. The chain has TRBV5-1 and TRBJ1-6; perhaps TRBD1 as D (6 bases). The CDR3 consists of 15 residues. CDR1 and CDR2 from the germline V gene are SGHRS and YFSETQ. V lost 1 base and J lost 6, with 11 bases in between. Here the CDR3 reads CASSLFQGSNSPLHF. Written as DNA, the CDR3 is TGCGCCAGCAGCTTGTTTCAGGGGAGTAATTCACCCCTCCACTTT.

The chain has TRBV7-6 and TRBJ1-4; 7 nucleotides match TRBD1. The germline V gene has CDR1 SGHVS and CDR2 FNYEAQ. CDR3 size: 16 residues. The V segment lost 1 base and the J segment 7 bases; nucleotides outside the gene matches: 9. For the CDR3, the DNA is TGTGCCAGCAGCTTAGATTGGGGCAGGGGGAGTGAAAAACTGTTTTTT. It encodes CASSLDWGRGSEKLFF.

This clone showed up just once. The rearrangement joins TRBV19 to TRBJ1-1; D gene uncertain. Per the germline V gene, CDR1 is LNHDA and CDR2 is SQIVND (reference sequence). V lost 1 base and J 1 base, leaving 7 bases between the germline ends. The length of the CDR3 is 14 residues. The CDR3 here is CASSIAGGNTEAFF. CDR3 nucleotides: TGTGCCAGTAGTATAGCTGGCGGGAACACTGAAGCTTTCTTT.

This chain uses TRBV18 with TRBJ1-1, with unresolved D. Germline V gene data show CDR1 as KGHSH and CDR2 as LQKENI. V was pared by 3 bases and J by 5 bases, with 7 bases between. The CDR3 spans 12 residues. The CDR3 here is CASSPGLTEAFF. The DNA for the CDR3 is TGTGCCAGCTCACCCGGTCTGACTGAAGCTTTCTTT.

The J gene is TRBJ2-5, the V gene TRBV5-4; TRBD2 matches 12 bases. The CDR3 runs to 15 residues. From germline, CDR1 is SGHNT and CDR2 YYREEE (reference sequence). The V and J ends lost 4 bases and 5 bases, in that order; junction bases with no gene match: 6. The CDR3 DNA is TGTGCCAGCAGCCTAGCGGGGGGGCCAGGGGAGACCCAGTACTTC. As protein: CASSLAGGPGETQYF.

This clone was recorded once. The chain recombines TRBV7-8 with TRBJ1-5, with TRBD1 matching over 11 bases. V lost 5 bases to trimming and J lost 2 bases; unmatched junction nucleotides: 5. The CDR3 sequence is 16 residues long. Germline values: CDR1 SGHVS, CDR2 FQNEAQ. The CDR3 sequence: CASSQDRGRGNQPQHF. The CDR3, as DNA: TGTGCCAGCAGCCAGGACAGGGGGCGAGGCAATCAGCCCCAGCATTTT.